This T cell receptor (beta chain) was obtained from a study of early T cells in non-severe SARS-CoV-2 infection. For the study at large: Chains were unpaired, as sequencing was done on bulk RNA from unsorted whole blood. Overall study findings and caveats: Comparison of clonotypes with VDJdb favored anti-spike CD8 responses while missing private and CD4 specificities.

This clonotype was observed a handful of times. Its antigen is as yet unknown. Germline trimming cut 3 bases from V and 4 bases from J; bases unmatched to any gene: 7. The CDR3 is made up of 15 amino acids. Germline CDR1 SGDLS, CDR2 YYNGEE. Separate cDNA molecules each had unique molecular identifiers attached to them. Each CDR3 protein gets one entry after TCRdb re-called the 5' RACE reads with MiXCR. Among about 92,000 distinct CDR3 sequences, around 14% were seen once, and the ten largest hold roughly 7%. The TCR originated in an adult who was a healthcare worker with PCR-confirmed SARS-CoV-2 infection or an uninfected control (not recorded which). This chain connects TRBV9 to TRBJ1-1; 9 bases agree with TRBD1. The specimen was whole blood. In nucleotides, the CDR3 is TGTGCCAGCAGCGACAGGACAGGGGAGGGCACTGAAGCTTTCTTT. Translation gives CASSDRTGEGTEAFF.